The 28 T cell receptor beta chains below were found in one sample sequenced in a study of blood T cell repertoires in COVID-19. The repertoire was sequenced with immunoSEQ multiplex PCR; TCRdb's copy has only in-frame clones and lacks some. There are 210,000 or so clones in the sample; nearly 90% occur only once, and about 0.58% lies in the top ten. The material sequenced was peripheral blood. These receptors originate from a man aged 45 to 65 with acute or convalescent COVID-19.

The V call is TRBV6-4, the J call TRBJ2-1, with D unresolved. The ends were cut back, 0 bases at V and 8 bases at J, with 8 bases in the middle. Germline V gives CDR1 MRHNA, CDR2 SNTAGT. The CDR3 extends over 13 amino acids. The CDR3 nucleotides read TGTGCCAGCAGTGACTCGCGTGGGCATGAGCAGTTCTTC. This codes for CASSDSRGHEQFF.

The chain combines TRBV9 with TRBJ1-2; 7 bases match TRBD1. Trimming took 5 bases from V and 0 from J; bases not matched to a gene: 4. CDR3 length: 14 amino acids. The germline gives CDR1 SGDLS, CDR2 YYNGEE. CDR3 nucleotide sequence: TGTGCCAGCAGTCGACAGGGAGCTAACTATGGCTACACCTTC. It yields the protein CASSRQGANYGYTF.

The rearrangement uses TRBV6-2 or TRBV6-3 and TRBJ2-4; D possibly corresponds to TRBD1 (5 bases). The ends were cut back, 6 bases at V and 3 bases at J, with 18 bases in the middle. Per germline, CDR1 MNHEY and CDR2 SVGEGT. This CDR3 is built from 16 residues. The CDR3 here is CASSLIRVTGKNIQYF. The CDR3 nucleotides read TGTGCCAGCAGCCTCATCAGGGTTACGGGCAAAAACATTCAGTACTTC.

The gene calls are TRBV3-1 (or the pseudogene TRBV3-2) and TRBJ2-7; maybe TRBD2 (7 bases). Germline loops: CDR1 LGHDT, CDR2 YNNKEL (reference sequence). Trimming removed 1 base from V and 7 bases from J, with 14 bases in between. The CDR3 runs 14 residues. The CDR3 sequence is CASSQAGGSREQYF. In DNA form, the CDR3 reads TGTGCCAGCAGCCAAGCGGGGGGCTCGCGGGAGCAGTACTTC.

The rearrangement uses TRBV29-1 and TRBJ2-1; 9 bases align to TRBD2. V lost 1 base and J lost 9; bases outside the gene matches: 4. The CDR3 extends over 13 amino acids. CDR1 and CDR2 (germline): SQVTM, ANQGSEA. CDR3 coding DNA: TGCAGCGTTGAAGGGCTAGCGGGGAGTGAGCAGTTCTTC. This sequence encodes CSVEGLAGSEQFF.

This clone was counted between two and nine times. The DNA for the CDR3 is TGTGCCATCTCAACCGGGACAGGCAATCAGCCCCAGCATTTT. Translated, it gives CAISTGTGNQPQHF. V usage is TRBV10-3 and J usage is TRBJ1-5; 7 bases align to TRBD1. CDR1 is ENHRY and CDR2 is SYGVKD in the germline V gene. The CDR3 spans 14 residues. After removal of 8 bases from V and 2 bases from J, the junction contained 6 bases not matched to a gene.

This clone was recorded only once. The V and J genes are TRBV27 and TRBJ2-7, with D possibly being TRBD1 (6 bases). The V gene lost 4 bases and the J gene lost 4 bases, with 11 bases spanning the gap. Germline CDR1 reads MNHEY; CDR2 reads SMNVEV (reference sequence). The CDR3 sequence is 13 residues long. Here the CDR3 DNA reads TGTGCCAGCAGTTGGGGGCCTCAATACGAGCAGTACTTC. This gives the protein CASSWGPQYEQYF.

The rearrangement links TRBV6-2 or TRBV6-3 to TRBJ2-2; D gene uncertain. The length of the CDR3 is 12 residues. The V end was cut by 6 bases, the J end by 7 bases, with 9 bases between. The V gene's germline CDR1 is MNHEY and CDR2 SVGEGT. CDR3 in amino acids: CASSHGFGELFF. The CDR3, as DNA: TGTGCCAGCAGCCACGGGTTCGGGGAGCTGTTTTTT.

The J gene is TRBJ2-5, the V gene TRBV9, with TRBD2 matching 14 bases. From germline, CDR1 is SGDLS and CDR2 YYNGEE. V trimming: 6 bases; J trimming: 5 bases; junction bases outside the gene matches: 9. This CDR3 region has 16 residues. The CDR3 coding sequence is TGTGCCAGCAACGGGGGACTAGCGGGAGTAGGTGAGACCCAGTACTTC. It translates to CASNGGLAGVGETQYF. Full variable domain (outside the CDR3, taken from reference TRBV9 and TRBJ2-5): DSGVTQTPKHLITATGQRVTLRCSPRSGDLSVYWYQQSLDQGLQFLIQYYNGEERAKGNILERFSAQQFPDLHSELNLSSLELGDSALYFCASNGGLAGVGETQYFGPGTRLLVL.

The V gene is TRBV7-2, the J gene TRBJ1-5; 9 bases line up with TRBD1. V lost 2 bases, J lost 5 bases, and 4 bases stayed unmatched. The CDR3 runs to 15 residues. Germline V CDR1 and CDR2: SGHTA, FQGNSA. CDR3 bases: TGTGCCAGCAGCTTACGGGGACAGGGTGATCAGCCCCAGCATTTT. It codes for CASSLRGQGDQPQHF. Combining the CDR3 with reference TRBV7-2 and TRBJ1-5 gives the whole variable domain GAGVSQSPSNKVTEKGKDVELRCDPISGHTALYWYRQSLGQGLEFLIYFQGNSAPDKSGLPSDRFSAERTGGSVSTLTIQRTQQEDSAVYLCASSLRGQGDQPQHFGDGTRLSIL.

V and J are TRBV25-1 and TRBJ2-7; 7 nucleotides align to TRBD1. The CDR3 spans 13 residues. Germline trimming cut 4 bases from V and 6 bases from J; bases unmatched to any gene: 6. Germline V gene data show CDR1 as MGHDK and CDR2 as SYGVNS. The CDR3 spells CASSAGQATEQYF. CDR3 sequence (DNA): TGTGCCAGCAGTGCCGGACAGGCTACCGAGCAGTACTTC.

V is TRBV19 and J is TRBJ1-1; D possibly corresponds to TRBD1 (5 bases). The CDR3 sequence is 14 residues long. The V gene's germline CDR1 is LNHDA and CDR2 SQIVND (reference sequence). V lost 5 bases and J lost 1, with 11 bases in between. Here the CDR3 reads CASSFGGENTEAFF. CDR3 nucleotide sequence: TGTGCCAGTAGTTTCGGGGGGGAGAACACTGAAGCTTTCTTT.

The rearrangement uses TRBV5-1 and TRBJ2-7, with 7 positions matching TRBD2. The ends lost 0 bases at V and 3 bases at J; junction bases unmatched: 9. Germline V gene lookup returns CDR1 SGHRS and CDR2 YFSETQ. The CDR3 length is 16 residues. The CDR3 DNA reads TGCGCCAGCAGCTTGGGGCCTGTTGGGGAGGGCTACGAGCAGTACTTC. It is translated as CASSLGPVGEGYEQYF.

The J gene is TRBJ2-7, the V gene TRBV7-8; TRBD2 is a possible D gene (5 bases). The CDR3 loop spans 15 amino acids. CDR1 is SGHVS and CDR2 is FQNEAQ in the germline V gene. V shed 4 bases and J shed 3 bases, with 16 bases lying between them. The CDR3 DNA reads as TGTGCCAGCAGCTCCAGGAGGTTTAGCTTCTACGAGCAGTACTTC. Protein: CASSSRRFSFYEQYF. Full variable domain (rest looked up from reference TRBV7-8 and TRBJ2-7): GAGVSQSPRYKVAKRGQDVALRCDPISGHVSLFWYQQALGQGPEFLTYFQNEAQLDKSGLPSDRFFAERPEGSVSTLKIQRTQQEDSAVYLCASSSRRFSFYEQYFGPGTRLTVT.

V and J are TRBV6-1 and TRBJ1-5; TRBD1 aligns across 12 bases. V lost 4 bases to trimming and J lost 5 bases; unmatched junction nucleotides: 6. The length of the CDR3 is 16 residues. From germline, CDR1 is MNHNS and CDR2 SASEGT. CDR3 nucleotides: TGTGCCAGCAGTGGGGGGACAGGGGGCAGGGATCAGCCCCAGCATTTT. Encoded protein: CASSGGTGGRDQPQHF.

CDR3: CASGAGLGFYEQYF. Here the CDR3 DNA reads TGTGCCAGCGGAGCGGGGTTGGGCTTCTACGAGCAGTACTTC. The chain joins TRBV6-5 to TRBJ2-7, with 7 positions matching TRBD2. Germline V gene data show CDR1 as MNHEY and CDR2 as SVGAGI. After removal of 8 bases from V and 3 bases from J, the junction contained 10 bases not matched to a gene. This CDR3 contains 14 residues.

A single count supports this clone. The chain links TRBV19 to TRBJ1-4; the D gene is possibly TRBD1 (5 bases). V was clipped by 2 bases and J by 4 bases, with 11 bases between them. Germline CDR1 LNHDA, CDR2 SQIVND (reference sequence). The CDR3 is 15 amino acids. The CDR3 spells CASSISGTLNEKLFF. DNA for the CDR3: TGTGCCAGTAGTATAAGCGGGACCCTTAATGAAAAACTGTTTTTT.

The CDR3 DNA reads TGTGCCAGCAGTGACGCGGGCAACTCTGGGGCCAACGTCCTGACTTTC. Protein product: CASSDAGNSGANVLTF. This chain connects TRBV6-4 to TRBJ2-6; a possible D gene is TRBD2 (5 bases). This CDR3 contains 16 residues. Per the germline V gene, CDR1 is MRHNA and CDR2 is SNTAGT. Trimming shortened V by 2 bases and J by 0 bases, and 8 bases separated the two germline ends.

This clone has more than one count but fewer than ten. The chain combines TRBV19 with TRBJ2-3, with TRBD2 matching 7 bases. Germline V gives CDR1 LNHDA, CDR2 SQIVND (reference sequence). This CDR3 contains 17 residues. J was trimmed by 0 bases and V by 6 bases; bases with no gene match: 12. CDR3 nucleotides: TGTGCCAGTAGGAGGAGGGACTATCGGCCTAGCACAGATACGCAGTATTTT. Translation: CASRRRDYRPSTDTQYF.

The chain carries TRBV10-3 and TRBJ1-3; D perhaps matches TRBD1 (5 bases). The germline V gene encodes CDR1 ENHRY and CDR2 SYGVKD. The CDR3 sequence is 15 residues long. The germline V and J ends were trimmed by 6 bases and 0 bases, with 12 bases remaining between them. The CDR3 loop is CAISETGSSGNTIYF. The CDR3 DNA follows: TGTGCCATCAGCGAAACAGGTAGCTCTGGAAACACCATATATTTT.

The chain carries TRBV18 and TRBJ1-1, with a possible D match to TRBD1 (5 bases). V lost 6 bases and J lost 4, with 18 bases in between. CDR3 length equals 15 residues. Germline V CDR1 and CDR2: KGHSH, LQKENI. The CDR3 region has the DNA TGTGCCAGCTCGCCGGGGCGGGAAGGTAGCACTGAAGCTTTCTTT. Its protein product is CASSPGREGSTEAFF.

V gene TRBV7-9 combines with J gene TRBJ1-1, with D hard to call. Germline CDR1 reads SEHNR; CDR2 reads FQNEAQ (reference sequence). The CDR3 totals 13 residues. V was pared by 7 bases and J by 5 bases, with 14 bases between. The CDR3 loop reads CASTNPGETEAFF. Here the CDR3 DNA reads TGTGCCAGCACTAATCCGGGTGAAACTGAAGCTTTCTTT.

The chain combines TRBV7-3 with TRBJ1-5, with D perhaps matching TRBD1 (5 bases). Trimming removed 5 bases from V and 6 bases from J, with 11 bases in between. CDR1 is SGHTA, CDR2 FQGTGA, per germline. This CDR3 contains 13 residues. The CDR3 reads CASSKQDGQPQHF. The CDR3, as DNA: TGTGCCAGCAGCAAACAGGACGGTCAGCCCCAGCATTTT.

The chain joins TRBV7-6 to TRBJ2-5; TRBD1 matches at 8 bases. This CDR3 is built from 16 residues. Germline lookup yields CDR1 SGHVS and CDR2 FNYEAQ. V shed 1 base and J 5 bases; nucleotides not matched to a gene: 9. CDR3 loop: CASSLEGRGLWETQYF. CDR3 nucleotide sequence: TGTGCCAGCAGCTTAGAGGGCAGGGGGCTTTGGGAGACCCAGTACTTC.

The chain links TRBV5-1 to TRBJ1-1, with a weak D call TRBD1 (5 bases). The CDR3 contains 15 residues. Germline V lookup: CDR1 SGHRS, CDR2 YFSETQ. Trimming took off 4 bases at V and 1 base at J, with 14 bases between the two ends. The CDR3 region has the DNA TGCGCCAGCAGCCCGGGGGTCGGCCAGAACACTGAAGCTTTCTTT. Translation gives CASSPGVGQNTEAFF.

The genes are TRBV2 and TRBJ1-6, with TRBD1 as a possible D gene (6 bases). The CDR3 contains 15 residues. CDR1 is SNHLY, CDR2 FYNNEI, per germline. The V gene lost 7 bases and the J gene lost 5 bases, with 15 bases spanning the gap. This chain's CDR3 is CASTSRGRDNSPLHF. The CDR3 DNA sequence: TGTGCCAGCACCAGCAGGGGAAGAGATAATTCACCCCTCCACTTT. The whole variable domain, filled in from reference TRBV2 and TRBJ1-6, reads EPEVTQTPSHQVTQMGQEVILRCVPISNHLYFYWYRQILGQKVEFLVSFYNNEISEKSEIFDDQFSVERPDGSNFTLKIRSTKLEDSAMYFCASTSRGRDNSPLHFGNGTRLTVT.

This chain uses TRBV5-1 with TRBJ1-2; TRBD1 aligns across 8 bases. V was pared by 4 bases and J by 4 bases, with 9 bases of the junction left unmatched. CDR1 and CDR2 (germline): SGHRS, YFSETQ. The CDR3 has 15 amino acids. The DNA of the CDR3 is TGCGCCAGCAGCCCCGGACAGGGAAGAGGCTATGGCTACACCTTC. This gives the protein CASSPGQGRGYGYTF.

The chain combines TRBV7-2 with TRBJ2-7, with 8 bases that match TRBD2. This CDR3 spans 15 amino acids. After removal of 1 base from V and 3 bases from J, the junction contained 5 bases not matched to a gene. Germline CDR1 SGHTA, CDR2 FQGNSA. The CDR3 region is CASSLVGGGNYEQYV. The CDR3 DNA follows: TGTGCCAGCAGCTTAGTTGGCGGGGGGAACTACGAGCAGTACGTC.